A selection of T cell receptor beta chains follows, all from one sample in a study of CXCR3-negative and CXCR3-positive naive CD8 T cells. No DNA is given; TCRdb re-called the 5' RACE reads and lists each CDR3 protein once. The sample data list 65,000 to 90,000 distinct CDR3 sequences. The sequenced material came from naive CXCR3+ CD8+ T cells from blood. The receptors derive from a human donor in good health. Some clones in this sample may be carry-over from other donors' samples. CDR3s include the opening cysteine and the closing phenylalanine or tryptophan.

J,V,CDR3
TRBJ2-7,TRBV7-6,CASSLDPGGVPEQYF
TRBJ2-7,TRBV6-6,CATHEDRVHEQYF
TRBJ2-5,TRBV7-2,CASSLEWLGAQETQYF
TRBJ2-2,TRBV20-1,CSALVGGNTGELFF
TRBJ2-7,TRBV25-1,CASSDRTSGSYEQYF
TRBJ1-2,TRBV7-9,CASSDTSGLTNGYTF
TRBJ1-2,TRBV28,CASTPGAYGYTF
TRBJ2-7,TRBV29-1,CSAVASSYEQYF
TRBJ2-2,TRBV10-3,CAIGTGDAGELFF
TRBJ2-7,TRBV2,CASSGPGLAGVYEQYF